Each of the 13 T cell receptor beta chains below was sequenced from the same sample in a study of identical twins. TCRdb reanalysed the 5' RACE reads using MiXCR and keeps one entry per CDR3 protein. This table holds a few hundred thousand distinct CDR3 sequences, approximately 25% found once. This same sample was also taken into another study, of T cells expressing NK-cell markers.

Sample: CD4+ T cells sorted from blood. The receptors originated from a woman aged 18 to 35 in good health.

The V call is TRBV20-1, the J call TRBJ1-5; D is possibly TRBD1 (5 bases). V dropped 0 bases and J dropped 9 bases, with 12 bases sitting between them. This CDR3 region has 13 residues. CDR1 is DFQATT, CDR2 SNEGSKA, per germline (reference sequence). CDR3 sequence reads: CSARDGAGWPQHF. The CDR3 DNA reads as TGCAGTGCTAGAGATGGGGCGGGATGGCCCCAGCATTTT.

The rearrangement uses TRBV10-3 and TRBJ2-3, with D uncertain. This CDR3 region has 13 residues. Germline V gives CDR1 ENHRY, CDR2 SYGVKD. Trimming pared 3 bases from V and 0 bases from J, leaving 4 bases between. CDR3 DNA sequence: TGTGCCATCAGTGATGACAGCACAGATACGCAGTATTTT. As protein: CAISDDSTDTQYF.

This clonotype has a handful of counts. The V call is TRBV2, the J call TRBJ2-5; D might be TRBD1 (5 bases). From germline, CDR1 is SNHLY and CDR2 FYNNEI. The CDR3 runs to 14 residues. V lost 1 base to trimming and J lost 3 bases, with 9 bases between them. CDR3 sequence reads: CASSEGQGEETQYF. The CDR3, as DNA: TGTGCCAGCAGTGAAGGCCAGGGTGAAGAGACCCAGTACTTC.

V and J are TRBV20-1 and TRBJ2-5; no reliable D call. The ends were cut back, 0 bases at V and 5 bases at J, with 4 bases in the middle. Germline CDR1 DFQATT, CDR2 SNEGSKA (reference sequence). The CDR3 covers 11 residues. The CDR3 nucleotides read TGCAGTGCTAGAGAAACGGAGACCCAGTACTTC. Encoded protein: CSARETETQYF.

The J gene is TRBJ2-1, the V gene TRBV6-5; 12 bases are shared with TRBD2. Trimming took 4 bases from V and 7 from J; bases not matched to a gene: 5. Germline CDR1 MNHEY, CDR2 SVGAGI. CDR3 length: 15 amino acids. CDR3 in amino acids: CASSSGTSGQNEQFF. The DNA for the CDR3 is TGTGCCAGCAGTTCCGGGACTAGCGGGCAAAATGAGCAGTTCTTC.

This clonotype was found a few times. The chain recombines TRBV6-1 with TRBJ2-1; tentatively, D is TRBD1 or TRBD2 (5 bases each). The CDR3 extends over 15 amino acids. CDR1 and CDR2 from the germline V gene are MNHNS and SASEGT. V gave up 6 bases and J gave up 3 bases, with 15 bases separating them. CDR3 sequence: CASSLGAGYYNEQFF. CDR3 DNA sequence: TGTGCCAGCAGCCTCGGGGCAGGCTACTACAATGAGCAGTTCTTC.

This chain joins TRBV30 and TRBJ2-2; D call uncertain. V was pared by 0 bases and J by 4 bases, with 6 bases between. In germline, CDR1 is GTSNPN, CDR2 SVGIG (reference sequence). The CDR3 has 13 amino acids. The CDR3 DNA reads TGTGCCTGGAGTGTTGGTACCACCGGGGAGCTGTTTTTT. Translation gives CAWSVGTTGELFF.

The chain employs TRBV20-1 and TRBJ2-7; TRBD2 aligns across 10 bases. The CDR3 covers 14 residues. Trimming cost V 1 base and J 6 bases; bases outside gene matches: 6. The V gene's germline CDR1 is DFQATT and CDR2 SNEGSKA (reference sequence). This chain's CDR3 is CSARVPSGRTEQYF. CDR3 DNA sequence: TGCAGTGCTAGAGTCCCTAGCGGGAGAACCGAGCAGTACTTC.

In this sample, this clonotype turned up a few times. The rearrangement links TRBV5-1 to TRBJ2-2; a weak D match, TRBD2 (5 bases). V was cut by 4 bases and J by 4 bases, with 14 bases left in between. The length of the CDR3 is 15 residues. Germline V gives CDR1 SGHRS, CDR2 YFSETQ. The CDR3, as DNA: TGCGCCAGCAGCGTGCTAGCAGCCTCCACCGGGGAGCTGTTTTTT. It is translated as CASSVLAASTGELFF.

Comment on this clonotype: Given the absence of the conserved phenylalanine or tryptophan at the CDR3 end, a read error is likely. Because the CDR3's place on the DNA is in doubt, the DNA is left out and the CDR3 is given as listed by TCRdb. The CDR3 sequence: CASSEALGGILPL. The chain joins TRBV2 to TRBJ1-1. CDR1 SNHLY and CDR2 FYNNEI come from the germline V gene. The CDR3 region is 13 residues in length, termini included.

The rearrangement joins TRBV6-5 to TRBJ2-7; maybe TRBD2 (5 bases). The CDR3 totals 14 residues. Germline CDR1 and CDR2: MNHEY and SVGAGI. With 0 bases removed from V and 3 bases from J, the gap between germline ends came to 9 bases. The CDR3 loop is CASSYSRGFYEQYF. In DNA, the CDR3 is TGTGCCAGCAGTTACTCCCGGGGATTCTACGAGCAGTACTTC.

This clonotype was found a few times. V is TRBV29-1 and J is TRBJ2-6; possibly TRBD1 for D (6 bases). V lost 4 bases and J 4 bases, leaving 20 bases between the germline ends. The CDR3 runs 17 residues. Looked up from germline, CDR1 is SQVTM and CDR2 is ANQGSEA. The CDR3 protein is CSVGGWQGTKGANVLTF. In DNA, the CDR3 is TGCAGCGTTGGGGGTTGGCAGGGGACGAAAGGGGCCAACGTCCTGACTTTC. Full variable domain (remainder filled in from reference TRBV29-1 and TRBJ2-6): SAVISQKPSRDICQRGTSLTIQCQVDSQVTMMFWYRQQPGQSLTLIATANQGSEATYESGFVIDKFPISRPNLTFSTLTVSNMSPEDSSIYLCSVGGWQGTKGANVLTFGAGSRLTVL.

This clonotype was observed a few times. The genes are TRBV7-9 and TRBJ1-1; D is undetermined. Germline-derived CDR1 and CDR2 are SEHNR and FQNEAQ (reference sequence). This CDR3 spans 15 amino acids. The V end was cut by 5 bases, the J end by 1 base, with 14 bases between. The CDR3 is CASSQNMAGNTEAFF. CDR3 DNA sequence: TGTGCCAGCAGCCAAAACATGGCCGGGAACACTGAAGCTTTCTTT.